These 17 T cell receptor beta chains share one sample of origin, sequenced in a study of cytomegalovirus exposure and HLA in healthy donors. The PCR made use of 60 Vbeta and 13 Jbeta primers. This table comes from immunoSEQ multiplex PCR, and its TCRdb copy is limited to in-frame clones, with some not included. The table shows 140,000 to 150,000 clones, with roughly 70% occurring only once. Sequencing was performed on PBMCs. These receptors were obtained from a man aged 55 to 70 in good health and CMV-seronegative.

V gene TRBV7-2 combines with J gene TRBJ2-7, with TRBD2 identical over 14 bases. With V trimmed by 5 bases and J by 2 bases, 11 bases remained unmatched. The CDR3 has 18 amino acids. Germline values: CDR1 SGHTA, CDR2 FQGNSA. This CDR3 reads CASSARAGLAGAAYEQYF. CDR3 DNA: TGTGCCAGCAGCGCGAGAGCGGGACTAGCGGGAGCGGCCTACGAGCAGTACTTC.

This clone has a single count. This chain joins TRBV7-6 and TRBJ2-1; D is ambiguous. The V gene's germline CDR1 is SGHVS and CDR2 FNYEAQ. V was clipped by 1 base and J by 4 bases, with 17 bases between them. CDR3 length equals 17 residues. CDR3 DNA sequence: TGTGCCAGCAGCTTAGGCCCCTCTAAGACACCGTACAATGAGCAGTTCTTC. It codes for CASSLGPSKTPYNEQFF.

The chain employs TRBV28 and TRBJ1-4; 11 positions agree with TRBD1. CDR1 is MDHEN, CDR2 SYDVKM, per germline. The J segment lost 6 bases and the V segment lost 3 bases, leaving 6 bases of the junction unmatched. This CDR3 region has 16 residues. The CDR3 protein is CASSFISGQGDEKLFF. CDR3 sequence (DNA): TGTGCCAGCAGTTTTATATCGGGACAGGGGGATGAAAAACTGTTTTTT.

This chain links TRBV6-5 with TRBJ2-7; 7 bases are a match to TRBD1. With 4 bases clipped from V and 5 bases from J, the junction kept 14 bases outside the gene matches. CDR3 length: 16 residues. Germline CDR1 is MNHEY and CDR2 is SVGAGI. The CDR3 spells CASSSVHRGVIHEQYF. CDR3 coding DNA: TGTGCCAGCAGTTCAGTTCACAGGGGCGTGATCCACGAGCAGTACTTC.

This clone was counted a single time. This chain links TRBV5-1 with TRBJ2-7, with D perhaps matching TRBD2 (6 bases). There are 13 residues in the CDR3. CDR1 and CDR2 (germline): SGHRS, YFSETQ. V gave up 0 bases and J gave up 6 bases, with 10 bases separating them. Here the CDR3 reads CASSLDGSGEQYF. The DNA for the CDR3 is TGCGCCAGCAGCTTGGACGGGAGTGGCGAGCAGTACTTC.

This clone has more than one count but fewer than ten. The chain has TRBV5-4 and TRBJ2-1, with D perhaps TRBD2 (6 bases). The CDR3 extends over 14 amino acids. The germline CDR1 and CDR2 sequences are SGHNT and YYREEE (reference sequence). V was trimmed by 4 bases and J by 4 bases, leaving 12 bases between them. The DNA for the CDR3 is TGTGCCAGCAGCCCCGGGGGTCGGTACAATGAGCAGTTCTTC. Amino acid sequence: CASSPGGRYNEQFF.

This chain joins TRBV7-3 and TRBJ2-1; 7 bases are a match to TRBD2. Germline V CDR1 and CDR2: SGHTA, FQGTGA. The CDR3 has 16 residues. V lost 0 bases, J lost 6 bases, and 8 bases stayed unmatched. CDR3 nucleotides: TGTGCCAGCAGCTTAACAGTTGCGGGAGAAGGCAATGAGCAGTTCTTC. Translated: CASSLTVAGEGNEQFF.

The CDR3 nucleotides are TGTGCCAGAAGATTAGACGACAGGGAGGCTAATTCACCCCTCCACTTT. It yields the protein CARRLDDREANSPLHF. This rearrangement joins TRBV5-3 to TRBJ1-6; 7 bases fit TRBD1. TRBV5-3 is classed as an ORF, of uncertain function. The V gene end was trimmed by 5 bases and the J gene end by 6 bases; junction bases not matched to a gene: 11. This CDR3 region has 16 residues.

The CDR3 here is CASGITGGTGELFF. CDR3 in DNA: TGTGCTAGTGGGATAACAGGGGGGACCGGGGAGCTGTTTTTT. The chain has TRBV12-5 and TRBJ2-2; 8 nucleotides agree with TRBD1. CDR1 and CDR2 from the germline V gene are LGHNT and FRNRAP. The V and J ends lost 6 bases and 5 bases, in that order; junction bases with no gene match: 5. The CDR3 runs to 14 residues.

The CDR3, as DNA: TGTGCCAGCAGCTCCGAGGGGGGGAGGGCTTTTAATTCACCCCTCCACTTT. Translation gives CASSSEGGRAFNSPLHF. J is TRBJ1-6 and V is TRBV9; TRBD1 might be the D (6 bases). This CDR3 comprises 17 residues. Germline V gene data show CDR1 as SGDLS and CDR2 as YYNGEE. Trimming removed 4 bases from V and 6 bases from J, with 20 bases in between. Variable domain in full (rest from reference TRBV9 and TRBJ1-6): DSGVTQTPKHLITATGQRVTLRCSPRSGDLSVYWYQQSLDQGLQFLIQYYNGEERAKGNILERFSAQQFPDLHSELNLSSLELGDSALYFCASSSEGGRAFNSPLHFGNGTRLTVT.

This chain uses TRBV5-4 with TRBJ2-5; 8 positions agree with TRBD2. The CDR3 runs 14 residues. Per the germline V gene, CDR1 is SGHNT and CDR2 is YYREEE (reference sequence). The ends lost 0 bases at V and 4 bases at J; junction bases unmatched: 2. The CDR3, as DNA: TGTGCCAGCAGCTTGGAACGGGGGGGAGAGACCCAGTACTTC. Translating it yields CASSLERGGETQYF.

The chain links TRBV5-6 to TRBJ2-3; D may be TRBD1 (6 bases). The CDR3 covers 16 residues. Germline V lookup: CDR1 SGHDT, CDR2 YYEEEE. V dropped 0 bases and J dropped 3 bases, with 14 bases sitting between them. The CDR3 sequence is CASSLVGGPPTDTQYF. The CDR3 DNA sequence: TGTGCCAGCAGCTTGGTTGGGGGCCCTCCTACAGATACGCAGTATTTT.

The V gene is TRBV7-9, the J gene TRBJ2-3; 9 nucleotides match TRBD1. The CDR3 loop spans 16 amino acids. V trimming: 6 bases; J trimming: 2 bases; junction bases outside the gene matches: 9. Looked up from germline, CDR1 is SEHNR and CDR2 is FQNEAQ (reference sequence). The CDR3 here is CASSSGTGLDTDTQYF. CDR3 in DNA: TGTGCCAGCAGTTCCGGGACAGGGTTGGACACAGATACGCAGTATTTT.

The chain couples TRBV30 to TRBJ1-2; 11 bases are a match to TRBD1. After removal of 5 bases from V and 3 bases from J, the junction contained 11 bases not matched to a gene. Per the germline V gene, CDR1 is GTSNPN and CDR2 is SVGIG (reference sequence). CDR3 size: 16 residues. CDR3 sequence (DNA): TGTGCCTGGTATAATACCGGGACAGGGGGTCACTATGGCTACACCTTC. Its translation is CAWYNTGTGGHYGYTF. Full variable domain (rest looked up from reference TRBV30 and TRBJ1-2): SQTIHQWPATLVQPVGSPLSLECTVEGTSNPNLYWYRQAAGRGLQLLFYSVGIGQISSEVPQNLSASRPQDRQFILSSKKLLLSDSGFYLCAWYNTGTGGHYGYTFGSGTRLTVV.

The chain has TRBV7-9 and TRBJ2-5; 12 bases are shared with TRBD2. The better agreement between TRBJ2-7 and the DNA end casts doubt on the J call. Germline values: CDR1 SEHNR, CDR2 FQNEAQ (reference sequence). The CDR3 sequence is 16 residues long. As DNA, the CDR3 is TGTGCCAGCAGCTCATGGACTAGCGGGAAAGTCTACGAGCAGTACTTC. Translation gives CASSSWTSGKVYEQYF.

The chain links TRBV7-2 to TRBJ1-4; no clear D. CDR3 length: 13 residues. V was pared by 5 bases and J by 4 bases, with 8 bases between. Germline CDR1 reads SGHTA; CDR2 reads FQGNSA. The CDR3 region is CASSPSSNEKLFF. The CDR3 DNA sequence: TGTGCCAGCAGCCCCTCTAGTAATGAAAAACTGTTTTTT. Full variable domain (remainder filled in from reference TRBV7-2 and TRBJ1-4): GAGVSQSPSNKVTEKGKDVELRCDPISGHTALYWYRQSLGQGLEFLIYFQGNSAPDKSGLPSDRFSAERTGGSVSTLTIQRTQQEDSAVYLCASSPSSNEKLFFGSGTQLSVL.

The chain links TRBV7-2 to TRBJ2-1; TRBD2 is a possible D gene (6 bases). The germline V gene has CDR1 SGHTA and CDR2 FQGNSA. The length of the CDR3 is 17 residues. V lost 4 bases, J lost 0 bases, and 16 bases lay in between. The CDR3 sequence: CASSSSTSSSSYNEQFF. Here the CDR3 DNA reads TGTGCCAGCAGCTCCTCCACTAGCTCGAGCTCCTACAATGAGCAGTTCTTC. Variable domain in full (rest from reference TRBV7-2 and TRBJ2-1): GAGVSQSPSNKVTEKGKDVELRCDPISGHTALYWYRQSLGQGLEFLIYFQGNSAPDKSGLPSDRFSAERTGGSVSTLTIQRTQQEDSAVYLCASSSSTSSSSYNEQFFGPGTRLTVL.